This T cell receptor beta chain was identified during a study of PD-1 blockade in classical Hodgkin lymphoma. Study-level results: Individuals who commenced nivolumab within less than 1 year of ASCT were excluded. Whoever responded completely had baseline diversity much like that seen in newly diagnosed patients. Relative to healthy donors, newly diagnosed patients reportedly had lower baseline TCR diversity, which was reported as lower still in relapsed/refractory patients.

Clones were read by immunoSEQ multiplex PCR, and TCRdb kept only the in-frame ones, dropping some. Of about 50,000 clones listed, roughly 89% were seen once; the top ten hold approximately 15%. About this clone itself: Its antigen is still unknown.

Time point of the sample: cycle 4 day 1 (C4D1), after 5 to 7 weeks of nivolumab. Relapse was seen in all patients after autologous stem cell transplantation, and brentuximab vedotin exposure was variable. Complete response, partial response or progressive disease was recorded as best response. Source: peripheral blood mononuclear cells (PBMCs), taken before the fourth cycle of nivolumab. The source is a human donor with classical Hodgkin lymphoma.

The CDR3 spells CSVTGEGYTF. The CDR3 nucleotides read TGCAGCGTCACAGGGGAAGGCTACACCTTC. The V gene is TRBV29-1, the J gene TRBJ1-2; 7 bases align to TRBD1. The CDR3 loop spans 10 amino acids. V was pared by 6 bases and J by 8 bases, with 3 bases of the junction left unmatched. Germline CDR1 and CDR2: SQVTM and ANQGSEA.